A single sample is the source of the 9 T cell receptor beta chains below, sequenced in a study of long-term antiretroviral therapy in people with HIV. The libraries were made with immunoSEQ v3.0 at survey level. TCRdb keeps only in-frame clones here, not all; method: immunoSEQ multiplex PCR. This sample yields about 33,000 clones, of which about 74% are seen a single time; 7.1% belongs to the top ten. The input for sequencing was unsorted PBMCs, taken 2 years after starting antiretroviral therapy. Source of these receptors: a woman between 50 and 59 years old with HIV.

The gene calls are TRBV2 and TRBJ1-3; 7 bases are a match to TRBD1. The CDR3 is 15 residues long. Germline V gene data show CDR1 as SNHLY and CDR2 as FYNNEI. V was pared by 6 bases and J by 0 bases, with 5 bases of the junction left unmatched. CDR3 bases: TGTGCCAGCAGCTCCGGACAGGTCTCTGGAAACACCATATATTTT. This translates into CASSSGQVSGNTIYF. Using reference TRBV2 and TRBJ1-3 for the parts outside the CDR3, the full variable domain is EPEVTQTPSHQVTQMGQEVILRCVPISNHLYFYWYRQILGQKVEFLVSFYNNEISEKSEIFDDQFSVERPDGSNFTLKIRSTKLEDSAMYFCASSSGQVSGNTIYFGEGSWLTVV.

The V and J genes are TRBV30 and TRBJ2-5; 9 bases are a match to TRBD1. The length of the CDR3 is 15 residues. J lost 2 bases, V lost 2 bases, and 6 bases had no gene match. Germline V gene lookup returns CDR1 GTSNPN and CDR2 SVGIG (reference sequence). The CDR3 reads CAWSWGDREQETQYF. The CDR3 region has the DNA TGTGCCTGGAGTTGGGGGGACAGGGAGCAAGAGACCCAGTACTTC.

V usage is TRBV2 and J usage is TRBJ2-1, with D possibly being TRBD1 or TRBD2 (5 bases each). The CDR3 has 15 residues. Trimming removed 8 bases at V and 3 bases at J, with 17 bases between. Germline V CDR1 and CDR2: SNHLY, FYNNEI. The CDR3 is CASRSGTNHYNEQFF. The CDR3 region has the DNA TGTGCCAGCCGATCCGGGACCAACCACTACAATGAGCAGTTCTTC.

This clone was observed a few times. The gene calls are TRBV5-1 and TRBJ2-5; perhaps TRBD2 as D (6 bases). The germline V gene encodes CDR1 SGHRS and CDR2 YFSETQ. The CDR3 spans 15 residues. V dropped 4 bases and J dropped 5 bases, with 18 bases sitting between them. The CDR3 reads CASSLPDPGRETQYF. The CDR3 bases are TGCGCCAGCAGCCTTCCTGACCCAGGGAGGGAGACCCAGTACTTC.

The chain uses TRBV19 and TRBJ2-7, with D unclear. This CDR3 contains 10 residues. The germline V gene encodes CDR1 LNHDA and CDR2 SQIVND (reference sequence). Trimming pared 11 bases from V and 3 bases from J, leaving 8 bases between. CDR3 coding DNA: TGTGCCCGAATCGGCTACGAGCAGTACGTC. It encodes CARIGYEQYV.

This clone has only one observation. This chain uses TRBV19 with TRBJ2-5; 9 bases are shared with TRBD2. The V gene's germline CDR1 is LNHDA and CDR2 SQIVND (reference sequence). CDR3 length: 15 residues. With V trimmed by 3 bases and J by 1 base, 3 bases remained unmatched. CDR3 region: CASSISGGFQETQYF. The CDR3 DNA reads TGTGCCAGTAGTATTAGCGGGGGATTCCAAGAGACCCAGTACTTC.

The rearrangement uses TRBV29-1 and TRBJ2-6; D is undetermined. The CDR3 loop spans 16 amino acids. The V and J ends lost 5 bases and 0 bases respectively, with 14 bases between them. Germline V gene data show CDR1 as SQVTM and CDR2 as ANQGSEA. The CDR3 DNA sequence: TGCAGCGTTAGTGATCCCGCCCTCTCTGGGGCCAACGTCCTGACTTTC. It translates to CSVSDPALSGANVLTF.

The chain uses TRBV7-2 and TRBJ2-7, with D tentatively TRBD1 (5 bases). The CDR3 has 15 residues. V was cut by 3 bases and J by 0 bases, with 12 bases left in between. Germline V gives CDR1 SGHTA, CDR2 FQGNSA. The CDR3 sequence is CASSLDKSSSYEQYF. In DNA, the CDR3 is TGTGCCAGCAGCTTGGACAAATCGAGCTCCTACGAGCAGTACTTC.

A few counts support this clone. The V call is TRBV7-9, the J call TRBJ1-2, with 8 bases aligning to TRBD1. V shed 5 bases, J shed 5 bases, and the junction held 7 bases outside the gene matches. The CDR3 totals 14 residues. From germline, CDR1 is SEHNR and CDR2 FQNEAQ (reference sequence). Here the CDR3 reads CASSQQGVGYGYTF. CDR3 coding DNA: TGTGCCAGCAGCCAACAGGGGGTTGGATATGGCTACACCTTC. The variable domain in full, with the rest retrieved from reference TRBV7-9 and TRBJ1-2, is DTGVSQNPRHKITKRGQNVTFRCDPISEHNRLYWYRQTLGQGPEFLTYFQNEAQLEKSRLLSDRFSAERPKGSFSTLEIQRTEQGDSAMYLCASSQQGVGYGYTFGSGTRLTVV.